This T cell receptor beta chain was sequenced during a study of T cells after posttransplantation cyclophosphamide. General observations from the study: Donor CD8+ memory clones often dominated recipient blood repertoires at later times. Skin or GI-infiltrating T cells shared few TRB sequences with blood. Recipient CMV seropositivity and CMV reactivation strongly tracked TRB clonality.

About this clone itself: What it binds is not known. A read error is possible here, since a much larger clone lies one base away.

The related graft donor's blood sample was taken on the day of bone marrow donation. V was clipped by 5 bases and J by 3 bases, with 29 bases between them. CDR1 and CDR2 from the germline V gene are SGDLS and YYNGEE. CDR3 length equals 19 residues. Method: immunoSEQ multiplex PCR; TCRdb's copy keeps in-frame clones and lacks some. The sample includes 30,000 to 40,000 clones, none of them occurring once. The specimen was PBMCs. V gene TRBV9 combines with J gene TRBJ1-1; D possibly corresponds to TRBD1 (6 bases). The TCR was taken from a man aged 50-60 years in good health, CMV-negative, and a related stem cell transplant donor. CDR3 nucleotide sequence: TGTGCCAGCAGTTTATCTTGCAGGGGACATTCCATTCGGGACACTGAAGCTTTCTTT. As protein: CASSLSCRGHSIRDTEAFF.